The 27 T cell receptor beta chains presented below share a single source sample, sequenced in a study of blood T cell repertoires in COVID-19. Method: immunoSEQ multiplex PCR; TCRdb's copy keeps in-frame clones and lacks some. The table has roughly 280,000 clones, roughly 87% seen once. Source material: peripheral blood. These receptors were obtained from a woman aged 45-65 years who had recovered from COVID-19.

Points on this clone: One end of the junction is discordant with germline, which a read error may explain. This chain joins TRBV3-1 (or the pseudogene TRBV3-2) and TRBJ2-3, with D maybe TRBD1 (6 bases). This CDR3 is built from 14 residues. CDR1 is LGHDT and CDR2 is YNNKEL in the germline V gene (reference sequence). The chain's CDR3 is CASGQQGITDTQYF. CDR3 coding DNA: TGTGCCAGCGGCCAACAGGGTATCACAGATACGCAGTATTTT.

CDR3 residues: CATSAGSDTQYF. CDR3 DNA sequence: TGTGCCACCTCGGCGGGGTCAGATACGCAGTATTTT. The J gene is TRBJ2-3, the V gene TRBV24-1, with a possible D match to TRBD2 (6 bases). The CDR3 extends over 12 amino acids. V lost 9 bases and J lost 4, with 10 bases in between. Per the germline V gene, CDR1 is KGHDR and CDR2 is SFDVKD.

This chain connects TRBV5-4 to TRBJ1-2; TRBD1 aligns across 9 bases. Germline V gene sequence: CDR1 SGHNT, CDR2 YYREEE (reference sequence). After removal of 4 bases from V and 5 bases from J, the junction contained 9 bases not matched to a gene. The CDR3 runs 15 residues. In DNA, the CDR3 is TGTGCCAGCAGCCGTACAGGGGGCGCGGGGTATGGCTACACCTTC. Translation: CASSRTGGAGYGYTF.

A few counts support this clone. V gene TRBV21-1 combines with J gene TRBJ1-5; the D call of TRBD1 is as the table states it, not checked on the DNA. TRBV21-1 is an annotated pseudogene. The CDR3 runs 15 residues. The CDR3 DNA sequence: TGTGCCAGCGCAGAAGCACAGGGGGCATATCAGCCCCAGCATTTT. Encoded protein: CASAEAQGAYQPQHF.

This chain uses TRBV11-2 with TRBJ2-7; tentative D call: TRBD1 (5 bases). The CDR3 loop spans 14 amino acids. Germline V lookup: CDR1 SGHAT, CDR2 FQNNGV. Trimming cost V 1 base and J 0 bases, with 7 bases left between them. CDR3 protein: CASSLGRDSYEQYF. Written as DNA, the CDR3 is TGTGCCAGCAGCTTAGGCAGGGACTCCTACGAGCAGTACTTC.

The J gene is TRBJ2-2, the V gene TRBV2; D not certain. The V gene lost 4 bases and the J gene lost 2 bases, with 8 bases spanning the gap. This CDR3 has 14 residues. CDR1 is SNHLY, CDR2 FYNNEI, per germline. Written as DNA, the CDR3 is TGTGCCAGCAGTGGTCTATCAAACACCGGGGAGCTGTTTTTT. Amino acid sequence: CASSGLSNTGELFF.

The V and J genes are TRBV6-5 and TRBJ2-2; a possible D gene is TRBD1 (6 bases). V was shortened by 6 bases and J by 8 bases, with 13 bases between the two germline ends. The length of the CDR3 is 13 residues. Germline V gives CDR1 MNHEY, CDR2 SVGAGI. Here the CDR3 reads CASSGTPLGELFF. The CDR3 bases are TGTGCCAGCAGCGGGACACCCTTGGGGGAGCTGTTTTTT.

The chain uses TRBV6-5 and TRBJ2-1; the D gene is possibly TRBD1 (5 bases). This CDR3 spans 15 amino acids. Germline lookup yields CDR1 MNHEY and CDR2 SVGAGI. The germline V and J ends were trimmed by 8 bases and 7 bases, with 21 bases remaining between them. The CDR3: CASGPQWGRRNEQFF. CDR3 in DNA: TGTGCCAGCGGACCTCAATGGGGCCGCAGAAATGAGCAGTTCTTC.

This clone was recorded only once. This chain joins TRBV5-1 and TRBJ1-6, with D perhaps TRBD1 (6 bases). V lost 4 bases and J lost 2, with 19 bases in between. Germline V gives CDR1 SGHRS, CDR2 YFSETQ. The CDR3 totals 18 residues. The CDR3 coding sequence is TGCGCCAGCAGCCCCCGTTTGAGGGGGAACACCTATAATTCACCCCTCCACTTT. Translated, it gives CASSPRLRGNTYNSPLHF.

The V and J genes are TRBV6-5 and TRBJ1-5; D call uncertain. Per the germline V gene, CDR1 is MNHEY and CDR2 is SVGAGI. The CDR3 totals 14 residues. The V end was cut by 6 bases, the J end by 3 bases, with 12 bases between. CDR3 sequence reads: CASSGVDFNQPQHF. CDR3 DNA sequence: TGTGCCAGCAGCGGGGTTGATTTCAATCAGCCCCAGCATTTT.

The rearrangement uses TRBV5-1 and TRBJ2-1, with D perhaps matching TRBD2 (5 bases). Germline V gives CDR1 SGHRS, CDR2 YFSETQ. This CDR3 is built from 12 residues. Trimming took 0 bases from V and 8 from J, leaving 6 bases between them. The CDR3 region has the DNA TGCGCCAGCAGCTTGGGAGCGGATGAGCAGTTCTTC. Amino acids: CASSLGADEQFF.

This sequence joins TRBV2 and TRBJ1-1, with 7 positions matching TRBD1. Germline V lookup: CDR1 SNHLY, CDR2 FYNNEI. CDR3 length equals 18 residues. After removal of 0 bases from V and 5 bases from J, the junction contained 15 bases not matched to a gene. In DNA form, the CDR3 reads TGTGCCAGCAGTGAAGCGCTCGGTAGGGGGCGGGACGAGACTGAAGCTTTCTTT. Protein product: CASSEALGRGRDETEAFF.

The CDR3 DNA sequence: TGCGCCAGCAGCCAAGCCGTTCAGGCCTCGAACACCGGGGAGCTGTTTTTT. It translates to CASSQAVQASNTGELFF. The chain uses TRBV4-3 and TRBJ2-2; unclear D gene. Germline V gene data show CDR1 as LGHNA and CDR2 as YSLEER. The CDR3 has 17 amino acids. Between the trimmed V and J ends, which lost 1 base and 0 bases, there was a span of 12 bases.

The chain uses TRBV5-1 and TRBJ2-7; TRBD1 agrees at 10 bases. The V and J ends lost 3 bases and 3 bases, in that order; junction bases with no gene match: 6. CDR3 length equals 15 residues. Looked up from germline, CDR1 is SGHRS and CDR2 is YFSETQ. Here the CDR3 reads CASSSTGTGVYEQYF. In DNA, the CDR3 is TGCGCCAGCAGCTCAACCGGGACAGGGGTCTACGAGCAGTACTTC. The complete variable domain, with remaining parts taken from reference TRBV5-1 and TRBJ2-7, reads KAGVTQTPRYLIKTRGQQVTLSCSPISGHRSVSWYQQTPGQGLQFLFEYFSETQRNKGNFPGRFSGRQFSNSRSEMNVSTLELGDSALYLCASSSTGTGVYEQYFGPGTRLTVT.

This clone has a handful of counts. The junction departs from germline at one end; a sequencing error may be responsible. The chain links TRBV19 to TRBJ1-1, with TRBD1 matching over 7 bases. The CDR3 totals 9 residues. Germline-derived CDR1 and CDR2 are LNHDA and SQIVND (reference sequence). The CDR3 is CASSFQGGF. The CDR3 nucleotides read TGTGCCAGTAGTTTTCAGGGGGGATTT.

V usage is TRBV4-2 and J usage is TRBJ1-4; a possible D gene is TRBD1 (6 bases). Trimming took 4 bases from V and 2 from J, leaving 11 bases between them. The V gene's germline CDR1 is LGHNA and CDR2 YNFKEQ. CDR3 length: 15 residues. The CDR3 loop is CASSPNDRTNEKLFF. The CDR3 DNA reads as TGTGCCAGCAGCCCGAATGACAGGACTAATGAAAAACTGTTTTTT.

This clone was recorded once. The rearrangement uses TRBV28 and TRBJ1-1, with TRBD1 matching 10 bases. The CDR3 length is 14 residues. J lost 6 bases, V lost 6 bases, and 7 bases had no gene match. The germline gives CDR1 MDHEN, CDR2 SYDVKM. In DNA form, the CDR3 reads TGTGCCAGCAGCGCGGGACAGGGGAGATCTGAAGCTTTCTTT. This codes for CASSAGQGRSEAFF.

The rearrangement links TRBV30 to TRBJ2-2; D may be TRBD1 (6 bases). The V gene's germline CDR1 is GTSNPN and CDR2 SVGIG (reference sequence). The CDR3 has 13 residues. Trimming left V 2 bases short and J 7 bases short, with 11 bases between. In DNA form, the CDR3 reads TGTGCCTGGAGTCGGCCAGGGGTCGGGGAGCTGTTTTTT. It translates to CAWSRPGVGELFF.

The rearrangement uses TRBV6-6 and TRBJ2-7, with 10 nucleotides matching TRBD2. Germline CDR1 is MNHNY and CDR2 is SVGAGI (reference sequence). The CDR3 has 15 residues. With V trimmed by 5 bases and J by 0 bases, 4 bases remained unmatched. CDR3 nucleotides: TGTGCCAGCAGTCAGACTAGCGGGCTCTCCTACGAGCAGTACTTC. Amino acid sequence: CASSQTSGLSYEQYF.

V gene TRBV6-5 combines with J gene TRBJ1-1, with D possibly matching TRBD1 (5 bases). This CDR3 contains 14 residues. Germline CDR1 MNHEY, CDR2 SVGAGI. V lost 0 bases to trimming and J lost 8 bases, with 13 bases between them. CDR3 nucleotides: TGTGCCAGCAGTTACTCTCGGGGGATTGGCGAAGCTTTCTTT. This sequence encodes CASSYSRGIGEAFF.

The CDR3 spells CASSPRDRVLYGYTF. CDR3 sequence (DNA): TGTGCCAGCAGTCCTCGGGACAGGGTATTATATGGCTACACCTTC. The rearrangement links TRBV27 to TRBJ1-2, with 9 bases lining up with TRBD1. The CDR3 runs 15 residues. Germline values: CDR1 MNHEY, CDR2 SMNVEV (reference sequence). The V segment lost 5 bases and the J segment 5 bases; nucleotides outside the gene matches: 9.

The V call is TRBV19, the J call TRBJ1-1; the D gene is possibly TRBD1 (6 bases). The germline CDR1 and CDR2 sequences are LNHDA and SQIVND (reference sequence). The V end lost 5 bases, the J end lost 5 bases, and 15 bases lay between the germline ends. The CDR3 spans 14 residues. CDR3 in DNA: TGTGCCAGTAGTGAGTACAGGGCTGGGACTGAAGCTTTCTTT. This codes for CASSEYRAGTEAFF.

Here the CDR3 reads CASETSGRAYTGELFF. The CDR3 DNA reads as TGTGCCAGCGAGACTAGCGGGAGGGCCTACACCGGGGAGCTGTTTTTT. The genes are TRBV18 and TRBJ2-2; 14 bases agree with TRBD2. The germline CDR1 and CDR2 sequences are KGHSH and LQKENI. The CDR3 has 16 amino acids. The ends lost 8 bases at V and 3 bases at J; junction bases unmatched: 5.

V is TRBV28 and J is TRBJ1-3; D gene uncertain. Germline-derived CDR1 and CDR2 are MDHEN and SYDVKM. The CDR3 sequence is 17 residues long. The V end was cut by 3 bases, the J end by 0 bases, with 15 bases between. The CDR3 is CASSFAVVSYSGNTIYF. The DNA of the CDR3 is TGTGCCAGCAGTTTCGCGGTCGTCAGCTACTCTGGAAACACCATATATTTT.

This clone was recorded a few times. The CDR3 is CASRRQGAGYSYNEQFF. The CDR3 DNA reads as TGTGCAAGTCGCCGGCAGGGAGCGGGGTACTCCTACAATGAGCAGTTCTTC. The chain recombines TRBV12-2 with TRBJ2-1; TRBD2 is the table's D call, not checked against the DNA. TRBV12-2 represents a pseudogene. The CDR3 is 17 residues long.

V gene TRBV6-2 or TRBV6-3 combines with J gene TRBJ1-1, with 9 bases fitting TRBD1. Germline CDR1 and CDR2: MNHEY and SVGEGT. This CDR3 is built from 13 residues. Trimming took 4 bases from V and 4 from J; bases not matched to a gene: 1. CDR3 nucleotide sequence: TGTGCCAGCAGTTGGGGACAGGGCACTGAAGCTTTCTTT. Encoded protein: CASSWGQGTEAFF.

The CDR3 region is CASSLRLAVFNEQFF. DNA of the CDR3: TGTGCCAGCAGCTTAAGACTAGCGGTCTTCAATGAGCAGTTCTTC. The genes are TRBV7-3 and TRBJ2-1; TRBD2 agrees at 9 bases. This CDR3 contains 15 residues. The germline gives CDR1 SGHTA, CDR2 FQGTGA. After removal of 1 base from V and 6 bases from J, the junction contained 4 bases not matched to a gene. Combining the CDR3 with reference TRBV7-3 and TRBJ2-1 gives the whole variable domain GAGVSQTPSNKVTEKGKYVELRCDPISGHTALYWYRQSLGQGPEFLIYFQGTGAADDSGLPNDRFFAVRPEGSVSTLKIQRTERGDSAVYLCASSLRLAVFNEQFFGPGTRLTVL.